This T cell receptor beta chain is from a study of T cells in Graves' hyperthyroidism and ophthalmopathy. It was RNA transcripts that yielded the amplified TCR beta CDR3 regions. First-round RT-PCR with HTBI primers amplified the TCR CDR3 region. TCRdb itself ran the multiplex PCR reads through MiXCR, one entry per CDR3 protein. The sample lists fewer than 450,000 distinct CDR3 sequences; 15% to 20% were seen once. The CDR3 has 14 amino acids. Deletions cut 5 bases from V and 0 bases from J, with 8 bases between. This clonotype occurred many times. The source is a woman in her 30s with Graves' hyperthyroidism that later progressed to Graves' ophthalmopathy. Sequencing was carried out using blood. The gene calls are TRBV12-3 or TRBV12-4 and TRBJ1-5; D uncertain. The CDR3 DNA is TGTGCCAGCAGTCCTAGTTATAGCAATCAGCCCCAGCATTTT. Protein: CASSPSYSNQPQHF.